Given below is one T cell receptor (beta chain) in context. It lacks a known antigen. No base qualities exist here, and no much larger clone lies one base off it. The germline V gene (reference sequence) gives CDR1 as DFQATT and CDR2 as SNEGSKA. A distance of 7 bases separates the germline ends of V and J, which lose 6 bases and 5 bases respectively. The CDR3, from cysteine to phenylalanine, totals 10 residues. Here the CDR3 DNA is all that survives: 30 bases in frame from base 1. The sample originates from a study of blood T cell repertoires in COVID-19 (dated by TCRdb to 2020 to 2021). About the full investigation: Samples from collaborators originated in the United States, Italy and Spain and spanned both the acute and convalescent phases of COVID-19. Samples were obtained from the ongoing ImmuneRACE study (first 160 participants) and from 1,254 subjects provided by 6 global collaborators. The dataset comprised deeply sampled blood TCRbeta repertoires from subjects exposed to, actively infected with, or recovered from COVID-19. HLA class I and class II types, where available, came from metadata supplied by the sample provider rather than from assay-based typing. The prospective study material was composed of cDNA or gDNA derived from T cells, B-cell-depleted T cells, or PBMCs. The repertoires were released in a freely available public database intended as a resource for research on the immune response to SARS-CoV-2. Sample metadata almost always included a de-identified subject ID, COVID-19 status, age in years and sex. Results and caveats for the whole study, not just this receptor: Clinical and demographic metadata were provided uncurated, with the amount varying by source and participant.

Whole blood was collected in K2EDTA tubes by collaborating institutions according to the institutions' own protocols. For TCRbeta analysis, collaborators shipped samples as frozen whole blood, isolated PBMCs, or DNA extracted from either of those sample types. TCRbeta CDR3 regions were amplified from genomic DNA using the immunoSEQ Assay, a bias-controlled multiplex PCR. On the study's bioinformatics: The number of nucleated cells in each sample was estimated from the amplification of reference gene primers within the assay. To quantify the absolute abundance of each unique TCRbeta CDR3 rearrangement, sequence reads were collapsed and filtered. For each sample, productive Simpson clonality was calculated as the square root of Simpson's diversity index across productive rearrangements. TCRdb took over this immuneACCESS table, retaining in-frame rearrangements with V and J assigned. Such tables are incomplete; in checked studies, under half of the missing clones stem from an unresolved V gene, and the remainder is unexplained. V and J calls plus clone size are reproduced from that table; the DNA served to infer D and trimming. The sample yields 70,000 or so clones; around 90% were counted once. The ten largest clones take up roughly a tenth of the sample.

The source of this sequence is a human donor in a cohort sampled during active COVID-19. The chain joins TRBV20-1 to TRBJ2-5, with the D gene uncertain. The sequenced sample consisted of peripheral blood. CDR3 loop: CSAHWETQYF. The nucleotide sequence reads as follows: TGCAGTGCCCACTGGGAGACCCAGTACTTC.